Each of the 20 T cell receptor beta chains below was sequenced from the same sample in a study of regulatory T cells in long-lasting Graves disease. Through Arm-PCR of CDR3 regions and iRepertoire HTBI primers, TCR beta libraries were built. TCRdb re-analysed the multiplex PCR reads in MiXCR, keeping a single row per CDR3 protein. The data show roughly 410,000 distinct CDR3 sequences, around 16% seen once. Indicated time point: newly diagnosed GD, antithyroid drugs for less than 3 months. RNA extracted from PBMCs served as the sequencing template. These data also formed part of another study, on T cells in Graves' hyperthyroidism and ophthalmopathy.

The source was peripheral blood mononuclear cells (PBMCs), collected at new diagnosis, from a patient treated with antithyroid drugs. The source of these receptors is a woman between 40 and 55 years old with Graves disease.

This clonotype was recorded many times. V and J are TRBV2 and TRBJ1-2, with 9 bases identical to TRBD1. Unmatched junction bases numbered 8, after V lost 7 bases and J lost 5 bases. Germline assignment: CDR1 SNHLY and CDR2 FYNNEI. The CDR3 totals 14 residues. The CDR3 DNA is TGTGCCAGCAATCCGACAGGGGGAAAATATGGCTACACCTTC. Amino acid sequence: CASNPTGGKYGYTF.

The table lists this clonotype with many counts. The chain has TRBV28 and TRBJ2-1, with D unclear. Germline values: CDR1 MDHEN, CDR2 SYDVKM. Trimming left V 4 bases short and J 0 bases short, with 10 bases between. The CDR3 runs 15 residues. The CDR3 region is CASSYLLSSYNEQFF. The CDR3 coding sequence is TGTGCCAGCAGTTACCTATTGAGCTCCTACAATGAGCAGTTCTTC.

This clonotype appeared many times. The chain carries TRBV10-2 and TRBJ2-1; 14 nucleotides line up with TRBD2. Per germline, CDR1 WSHSY and CDR2 SAAADI. The length of the CDR3 is 15 residues. V shed 4 bases, J shed 8 bases, and the junction held 4 bases outside the gene matches. Here the CDR3 reads CASSGGLAGVHEQFF. CDR3 nucleotides: TGCGCCAGCAGTGGGGGACTAGCGGGAGTTCATGAGCAGTTCTTC.

This clonotype was picked up a small number of times. The chain carries TRBV29-1 and TRBJ2-2; D might be TRBD1 (6 bases). The ends were cut back, 1 base at V and 0 bases at J, with 9 bases in the middle. CDR3 length equals 15 residues. From germline, CDR1 is SQVTM and CDR2 ANQGSEA. The CDR3 loop is CSVEGDTSNTGELFF. The DNA for the CDR3 is TGCAGCGTTGAAGGGGACACGTCGAACACCGGGGAGCTGTTTTTT.

This chain connects TRBV19 to TRBJ2-5, with 7 bases that match TRBD2. The germline V gene encodes CDR1 LNHDA and CDR2 SQIVND (reference sequence). The CDR3 consists of 15 residues. With 3 bases clipped from V and 5 bases from J, the junction kept 9 bases outside the gene matches. The CDR3 sequence is CASSISWEGGETQYF. The CDR3 region has the DNA TGTGCCAGTAGTATCTCGTGGGAGGGCGGGGAGACCCAGTACTTC. The variable domain in full, with the rest retrieved from reference TRBV19 and TRBJ2-5, is DGGITQSPKYLFRKEGQNVTLSCEQNLNHDAMYWYRQDPGQGLRLIYYSQIVNDFQKGDIAEGYSVSREKKESFPLTVTSAQKNPTAFYLCASSISWEGGETQYFGPGTRLLVL.

This clonotype was recorded many times. The rearrangement joins TRBV12-3 or TRBV12-4 to TRBJ2-7; 9 bases are a match to TRBD1. This CDR3 has 15 amino acids. V gave up 5 bases and J gave up 4 bases; unmatched junction bases: 9. Here the CDR3 DNA reads TGTGCCAGCAGTCCCAGAGGGACAGGGTGGTACGAGCAGTACTTC. The encoded protein is CASSPRGTGWYEQYF.

The V gene is TRBV20-1, the J gene TRBJ2-2; D might be TRBD1 (5 bases). The V end lost 5 bases, the J end lost 1 base, and 8 bases lay between the germline ends. The CDR3 length is 13 residues. The germline V gene encodes CDR1 DFQATT and CDR2 SNEGSKA (reference sequence). The CDR3 sequence: CSARTKNTGELFF. CDR3 bases: TGCAGTGCTCGGACAAAGAACACCGGGGAGCTGTTTTTT.

In this sample, this clonotype turned up many times. This sequence joins TRBV27 and TRBJ2-1; D may be TRBD2 (6 bases). The CDR3 length is 13 residues. The germline V gene encodes CDR1 MNHEY and CDR2 SMNVEV (reference sequence). V lost 5 bases and J 4 bases, leaving 9 bases between the germline ends. DNA of the CDR3: TGTGCCAGCAGTAAGCGGGTGTACAATGAGCAGTTCTTC. It codes for CASSKRVYNEQFF.

The chain couples TRBV11-3 to TRBJ2-1, with TRBD2 matching over 13 bases. This CDR3 spans 16 amino acids. Germline V gene data show CDR1 as SGHNT and CDR2 as YENEEA. V shed 1 base, J shed 9 bases, and the junction held 6 bases outside the gene matches. The CDR3, as DNA: TGTGCCAGCAGCTTAGTTGCGGGACTAGCGGGGACTGAGCAGTTCTTC. Its protein is CASSLVAGLAGTEQFF.

The chain recombines TRBV7-2 with TRBJ1-2; 7 bases are a match to TRBD1. This CDR3 contains 12 residues. Trimming cost V 4 bases and J 7 bases; bases outside gene matches: 3. Germline CDR1 and CDR2: SGHTA and FQGNSA. DNA for the CDR3: TGTGCCAGCAGCTCCTACAGGGGTGGCTACACCTTC. It translates to CASSSYRGGYTF.

As regards this clonotype: Since a far larger clone is one base different, this is likely a read error. The J gene is TRBJ2-3, the V gene TRBV11-2; D ambiguous. The J call is doubtful: the DNA matches TRBJ2-7 better. CDR3 length: 18 amino acids. The germline V gene has CDR1 SGHAT and CDR2 FQNNGV. The CDR3 protein is CASSVASPGEAGSYEQYF. The DNA for the CDR3 is TGTGCCAGCAGCGTAGCCTCCCCGGGCGAAGCCGGCTCCTACGAGCAGTACTTC.

The sample holds a few counts of this clonotype. The chain employs TRBV15 and TRBJ1-4; D is unresolved. The V and J ends lost 0 bases and 6 bases respectively, with 14 bases between them. Germline V gives CDR1 LNHNV, CDR2 YYDKDF (reference sequence). The CDR3 totals 16 residues. The DNA for the CDR3 is TGTGCCACCAGCAGAGATATTCGAGGTTCGGATGAAAAACTGTTTTTT. Translated: CATSRDIRGSDEKLFF.

This clonotype has at least ten counts. The genes are TRBV12-3 or TRBV12-4 and TRBJ2-5; D unresolved. The CDR3 has 13 amino acids. The V and J ends lost 2 bases and 8 bases respectively, with 12 bases between them. CDR3: CASSLKWAATQYF. The CDR3 DNA follows: TGTGCCAGCAGTTTAAAATGGGCGGCAACCCAGTACTTC.

The sample holds many counts of this clonotype. This rearrangement joins TRBV28 to TRBJ1-6; TRBD1 is a possible D gene (5 bases). Germline V gene data show CDR1 as MDHEN and CDR2 as SYDVKM. CDR3 length equals 15 residues. V gave up 2 bases and J gave up 9 bases, with 14 bases separating them. This CDR3 reads CASSLPSGTTSPLHF. Here the CDR3 DNA reads TGTGCCAGCAGTTTACCTTCAGGGACGACTTCACCCCTCCACTTT.

This clonotype was detected many times. As DNA, the CDR3 is TGTGCCATACACTCTGGAAACACCATATATTTT. It encodes CAIHSGNTIYF. J is TRBJ1-3 and V is TRBV28, with D uncertain. The V gene's germline CDR1 is MDHEN and CDR2 SYDVKM. There are 11 residues in the CDR3. V was trimmed by 10 bases and J by 0 bases, leaving 4 bases between them.

This clonotype was seen repeatedly, ten times or more. The V and J genes are TRBV9 and TRBJ2-7; 7 nucleotides line up with TRBD1. V lost 4 bases to trimming and J lost 0 bases; unmatched junction nucleotides: 7. The length of the CDR3 is 15 residues. Germline-derived CDR1 and CDR2 are SGDLS and YYNGEE. The CDR3 protein is CASSSGTAYSYEQYF. The CDR3 DNA sequence: TGTGCCAGCAGCTCCGGGACAGCCTACTCCTACGAGCAGTACTTC.

The table lists this clonotype with many counts. As DNA, the CDR3 is TGTGCCAGTTTGGGGATGGGGAACACTGAAGCTTTCTTT. Translation: CASLGMGNTEAFF. The chain links TRBV19 to TRBJ1-1; D is uncertain. CDR3 length: 13 amino acids. Germline CDR1 LNHDA, CDR2 SQIVND (reference sequence). V lost 8 bases and J 1 base, leaving 11 bases between the germline ends.

The chain links TRBV19 to TRBJ1-5, with D possibly matching TRBD1 (5 bases). Trimming removed 2 bases from V and 2 bases from J, with 16 bases in between. Germline CDR1 reads LNHDA; CDR2 reads SQIVND (reference sequence). The CDR3 has 17 residues. This CDR3 reads CASSIYQGGPGNQPQHF. The CDR3 nucleotides are TGTGCCAGTAGTATATACCAGGGTGGTCCGGGCAATCAGCCCCAGCATTTT.

The gene calls are TRBV6-1 and TRBJ2-3, with D unresolved. Deletions cut 8 bases from V and 1 base from J, with 7 bases between. The CDR3 has 12 amino acids. Germline loops: CDR1 MNHNS, CDR2 SASEGT. This CDR3 reads CASRSGTDTQYF. The CDR3 coding sequence is TGTGCCAGCCGAAGCGGCACAGATACGCAGTATTTT.

This clonotype showed up many times. V usage is TRBV11-2 and J usage is TRBJ2-1; TRBD2 aligns across 7 bases. CDR1 is SGHAT and CDR2 is FQNNGV in the germline V gene. The CDR3 has 14 amino acids. V lost 2 bases, J lost 6 bases, and 4 bases stayed unmatched. CDR3 sequence: CASSLLAGVNEQFF. For the CDR3, the DNA is TGTGCCAGCAGCTTATTGGCGGGAGTCAATGAGCAGTTCTTC.